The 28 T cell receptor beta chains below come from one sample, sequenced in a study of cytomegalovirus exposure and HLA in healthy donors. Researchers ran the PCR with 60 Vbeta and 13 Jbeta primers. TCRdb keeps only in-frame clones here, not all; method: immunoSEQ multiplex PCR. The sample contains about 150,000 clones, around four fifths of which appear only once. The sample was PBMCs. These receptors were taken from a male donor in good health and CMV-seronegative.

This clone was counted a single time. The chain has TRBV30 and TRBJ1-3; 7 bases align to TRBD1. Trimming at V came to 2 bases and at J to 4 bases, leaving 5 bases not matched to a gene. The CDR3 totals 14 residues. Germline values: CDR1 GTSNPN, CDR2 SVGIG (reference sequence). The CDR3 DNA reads TGTGCCTGGAGTCCGGGACAGCCCGGAAACACCATATATTTT. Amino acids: CAWSPGQPGNTIYF.

The CDR3 bases are TGTGCCAGCAGCTTAGTTCGTCCAAGGACTAGCGGTGAACCTCAAGAGACCCAGTACTTC. Its protein product is CASSLVRPRTSGEPQETQYF. The chain couples TRBV7-8 to TRBJ2-5; 10 bases fit TRBD2. With 1 base clipped from V and 2 bases from J, the junction kept 16 bases outside the gene matches. CDR3 length equals 20 residues. CDR1 and CDR2 from the germline V gene are SGHVS and FQNEAQ.

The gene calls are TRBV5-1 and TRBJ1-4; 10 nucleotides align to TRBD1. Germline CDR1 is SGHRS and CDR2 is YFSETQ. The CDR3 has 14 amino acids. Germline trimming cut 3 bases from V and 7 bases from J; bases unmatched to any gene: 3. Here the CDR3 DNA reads TGCGCCAGCAGCTCCGGACAGGGGGGTGAAAAACTGTTTTTT. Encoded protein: CASSSGQGGEKLFF.

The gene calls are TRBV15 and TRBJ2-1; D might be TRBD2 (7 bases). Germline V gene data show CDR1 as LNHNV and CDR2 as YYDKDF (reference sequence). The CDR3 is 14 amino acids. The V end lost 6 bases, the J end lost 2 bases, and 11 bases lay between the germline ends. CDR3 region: CATRTGGPYNEQFF. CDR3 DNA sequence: TGTGCCACCAGAACCGGGGGGCCCTACAATGAGCAGTTCTTC.

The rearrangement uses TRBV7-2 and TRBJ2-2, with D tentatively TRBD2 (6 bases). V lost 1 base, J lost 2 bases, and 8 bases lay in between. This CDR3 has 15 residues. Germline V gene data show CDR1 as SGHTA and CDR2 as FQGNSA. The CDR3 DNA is TGTGCCAGCAGCTTAGACGGGAGAAACACCGGGGAGCTGTTTTTT. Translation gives CASSLDGRNTGELFF.

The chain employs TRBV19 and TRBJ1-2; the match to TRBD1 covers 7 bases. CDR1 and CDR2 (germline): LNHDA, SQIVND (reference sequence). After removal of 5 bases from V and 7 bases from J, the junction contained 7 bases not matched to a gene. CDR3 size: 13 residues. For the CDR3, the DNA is TGTGCCAGTAGTGCACAGGGGCTGAGTGGCTACACCTTC. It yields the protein CASSAQGLSGYTF.

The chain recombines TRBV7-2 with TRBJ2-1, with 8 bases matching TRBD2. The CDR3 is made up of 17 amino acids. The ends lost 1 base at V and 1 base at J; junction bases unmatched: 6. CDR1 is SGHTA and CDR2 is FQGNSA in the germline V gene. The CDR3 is CASSLGRLAGSYNEQFF. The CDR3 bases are TGTGCCAGCAGCTTAGGCAGGTTAGCGGGGTCCTACAATGAGCAGTTCTTC.

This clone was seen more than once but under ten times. CDR3 sequence reads: CASKRDRADEQYF. CDR3 DNA: TGTGCCAGTAAAAGGGACAGGGCCGACGAGCAGTACTTC. The chain employs TRBV19 and TRBJ2-7, with TRBD1 identical over 9 bases. Germline loops: CDR1 LNHDA, CDR2 SQIVND (reference sequence). Germline trimming cut 7 bases from V and 5 bases from J; bases unmatched to any gene: 6. The CDR3 consists of 13 residues. Based on the CDR3 plus reference TRBV19 and TRBJ2-7, the full variable domain is DGGITQSPKYLFRKEGQNVTLSCEQNLNHDAMYWYRQDPGQGLRLIYYSQIVNDFQKGDIAEGYSVSREKKESFPLTVTSAQKNPTAFYLCASKRDRADEQYFGPGTRLTVT.

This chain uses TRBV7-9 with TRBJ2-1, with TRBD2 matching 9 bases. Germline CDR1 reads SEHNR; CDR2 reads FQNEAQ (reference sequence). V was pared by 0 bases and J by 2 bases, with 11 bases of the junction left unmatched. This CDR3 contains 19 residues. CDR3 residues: CASSLAGSASGKPYNEQFF. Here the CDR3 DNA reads TGTGCCAGCAGCTTAGCGGGGTCCGCTAGCGGGAAACCCTACAATGAGCAGTTCTTC.

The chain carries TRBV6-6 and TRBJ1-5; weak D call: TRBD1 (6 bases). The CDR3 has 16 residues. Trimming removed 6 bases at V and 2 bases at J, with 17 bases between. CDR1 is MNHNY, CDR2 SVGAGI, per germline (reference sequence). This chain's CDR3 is CASRPDGGRGNQPQHF. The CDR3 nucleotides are TGTGCCAGCAGGCCCGACGGGGGGCGCGGCAATCAGCCCCAGCATTTT.

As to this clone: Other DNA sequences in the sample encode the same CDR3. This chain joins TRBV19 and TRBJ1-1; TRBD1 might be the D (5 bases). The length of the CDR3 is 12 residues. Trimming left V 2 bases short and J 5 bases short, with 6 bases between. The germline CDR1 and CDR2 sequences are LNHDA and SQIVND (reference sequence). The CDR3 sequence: CASSIQGTEAFF. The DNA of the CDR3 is TGTGCCAGTAGTATACAGGGAACTGAAGCTTTCTTT.

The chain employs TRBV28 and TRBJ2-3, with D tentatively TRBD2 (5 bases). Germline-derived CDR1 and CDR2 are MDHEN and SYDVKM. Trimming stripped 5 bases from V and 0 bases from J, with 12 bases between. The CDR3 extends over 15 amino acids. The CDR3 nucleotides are TGTGCCAGCAGTAGGAGAGGGAGAAGCACAGATACGCAGTATTTT. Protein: CASSRRGRSTDTQYF.

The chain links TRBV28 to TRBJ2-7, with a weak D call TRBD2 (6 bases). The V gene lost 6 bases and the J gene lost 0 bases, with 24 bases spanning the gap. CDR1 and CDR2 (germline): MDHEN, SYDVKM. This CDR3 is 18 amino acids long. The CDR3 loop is CASSLARGLGPNSYEQYF. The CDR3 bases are TGTGCCAGCAGCCTAGCCCGGGGACTCGGACCAAACTCCTACGAGCAGTACTTC.

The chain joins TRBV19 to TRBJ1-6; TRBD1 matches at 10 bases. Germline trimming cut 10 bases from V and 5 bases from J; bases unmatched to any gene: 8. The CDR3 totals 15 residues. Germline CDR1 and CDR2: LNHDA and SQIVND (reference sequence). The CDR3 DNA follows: TGTGCCACCCGGACAGGGGGAAACAATAATTCACCCCTCCACTTT. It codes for CATRTGGNNNSPLHF.

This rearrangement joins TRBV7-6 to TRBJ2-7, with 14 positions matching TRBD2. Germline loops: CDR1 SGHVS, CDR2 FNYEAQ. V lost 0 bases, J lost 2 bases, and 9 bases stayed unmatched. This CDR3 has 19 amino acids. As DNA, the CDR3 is TGTGCCAGCAGCTTAGCTTTTGCCGGGACTAGCGGGAGTCCCTACGAGCAGTACTTC. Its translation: CASSLAFAGTSGSPYEQYF.

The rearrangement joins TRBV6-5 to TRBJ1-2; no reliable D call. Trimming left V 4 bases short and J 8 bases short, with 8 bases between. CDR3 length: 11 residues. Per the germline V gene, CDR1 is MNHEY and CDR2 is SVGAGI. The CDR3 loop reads CASSSGLGYTF. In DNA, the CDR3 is TGTGCCAGCAGTTCCGGACTAGGCTACACCTTC.

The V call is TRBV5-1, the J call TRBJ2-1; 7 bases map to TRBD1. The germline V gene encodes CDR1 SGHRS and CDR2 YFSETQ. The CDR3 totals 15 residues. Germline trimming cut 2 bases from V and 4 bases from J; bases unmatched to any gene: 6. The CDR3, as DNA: TGCGCCAGCAGCTTAATGACGGACAGGTACAATGAGCAGTTCTTC. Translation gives CASSLMTDRYNEQFF.

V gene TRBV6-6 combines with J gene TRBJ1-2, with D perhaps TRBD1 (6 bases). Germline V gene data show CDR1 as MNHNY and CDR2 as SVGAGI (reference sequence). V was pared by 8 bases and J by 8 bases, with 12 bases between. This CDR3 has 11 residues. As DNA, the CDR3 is TGTGCCAGCCGGACAGTCGGGGGCTACACCTTC. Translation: CASRTVGGYTF.

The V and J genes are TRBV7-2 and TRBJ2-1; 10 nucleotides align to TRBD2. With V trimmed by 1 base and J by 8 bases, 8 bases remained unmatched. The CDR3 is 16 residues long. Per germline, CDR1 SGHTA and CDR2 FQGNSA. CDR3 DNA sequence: TGTGCCAGCAGCTTAGGAAGCGGGGGGGCCTGGGATGAGCAGTTCTTC. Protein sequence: CASSLGSGGAWDEQFF.

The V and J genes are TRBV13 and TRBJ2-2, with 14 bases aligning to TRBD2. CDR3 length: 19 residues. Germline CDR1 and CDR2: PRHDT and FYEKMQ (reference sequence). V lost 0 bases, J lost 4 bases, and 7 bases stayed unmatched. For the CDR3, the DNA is TGTGCCAGCAGCTTAGGCGGACTAGCGGGAGGATGGATCACCGGGGAGCTGTTTTTT. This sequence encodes CASSLGGLAGGWITGELFF.

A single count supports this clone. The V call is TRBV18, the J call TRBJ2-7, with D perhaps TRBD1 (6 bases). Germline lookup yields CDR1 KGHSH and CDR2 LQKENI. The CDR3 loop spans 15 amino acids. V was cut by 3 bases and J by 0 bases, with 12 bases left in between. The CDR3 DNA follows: TGTGCCAGCTCACCGTCTCTGGGGGCCTCCTACGAGCAGTACTTC. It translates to CASSPSLGASYEQYF.

The CDR3 region is CASSFDRAQYF. The CDR3 nucleotides are TGTGCCAGCAGCTTTGACAGGGCGCAGTACTTC. The V and J genes are TRBV5-6 and TRBJ2-7, with 7 bases lining up with TRBD1. This CDR3 has 11 amino acids. With V trimmed by 2 bases and J by 9 bases, 2 bases remained unmatched. Per germline, CDR1 SGHDT and CDR2 YYEEEE. The whole variable domain, remainder taken from reference TRBV5-6 and TRBJ2-7, is DAGVTQSPTHLIKTRGQQVTLRCSPKSGHDTVSWYQQALGQGPQFIFQYYEEEERQRGNFPDRFSGHQFPNYSSELNVNALLLGDSALYLCASSFDRAQYFGPGTRLTVT.

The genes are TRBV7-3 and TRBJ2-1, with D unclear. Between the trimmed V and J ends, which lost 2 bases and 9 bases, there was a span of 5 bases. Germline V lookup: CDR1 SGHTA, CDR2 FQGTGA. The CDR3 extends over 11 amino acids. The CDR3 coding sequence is TGTGCCAGCAGCTTAGGCGGTGAGCAGTTCTTC. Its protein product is CASSLGGEQFF.

The CDR3, as DNA: TGTGCCAGCAGTCACGGTCCGAGGGTACCGGATGGCTACACCTTC. Translating gives CASSHGPRVPDGYTF. This rearrangement joins TRBV6-5 to TRBJ1-2; D uncertain. Per the germline V gene, CDR1 is MNHEY and CDR2 is SVGAGI. This CDR3 is built from 15 residues. V gave up 5 bases and J gave up 6 bases, with 19 bases separating them.

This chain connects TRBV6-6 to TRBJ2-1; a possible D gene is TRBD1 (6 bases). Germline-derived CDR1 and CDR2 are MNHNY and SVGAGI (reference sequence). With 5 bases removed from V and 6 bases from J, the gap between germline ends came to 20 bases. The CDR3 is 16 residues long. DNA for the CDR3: TGTGCCAGCAGTCACAAGCTATACAGGGTCCGCAATGAGCAGTTCTTC. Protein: CASSHKLYRVRNEQFF.

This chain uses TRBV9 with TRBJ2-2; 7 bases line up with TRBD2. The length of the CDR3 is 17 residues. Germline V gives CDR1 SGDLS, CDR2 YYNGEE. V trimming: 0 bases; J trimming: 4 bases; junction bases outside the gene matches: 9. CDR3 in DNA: TGTGCCAGCAGCGTAGTGGGGGGGGTGTGGACCACCGGGGAGCTGTTTTTT. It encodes CASSVVGGVWTTGELFF.

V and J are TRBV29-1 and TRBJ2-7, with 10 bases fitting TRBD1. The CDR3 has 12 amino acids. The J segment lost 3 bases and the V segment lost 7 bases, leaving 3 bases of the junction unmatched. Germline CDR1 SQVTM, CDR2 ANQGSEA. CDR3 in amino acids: CSGGDRGYEQYF. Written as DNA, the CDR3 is TGCAGCGGGGGGGACAGGGGCTACGAGCAGTACTTC.

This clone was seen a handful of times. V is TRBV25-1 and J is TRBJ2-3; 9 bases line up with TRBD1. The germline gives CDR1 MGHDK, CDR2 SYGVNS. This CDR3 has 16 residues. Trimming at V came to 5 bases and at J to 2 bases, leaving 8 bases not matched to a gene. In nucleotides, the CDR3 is TGTGCCAGCAGTCAGACCGGGACAGGGTACACAGATACGCAGTATTTT. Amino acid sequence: CASSQTGTGYTDTQYF. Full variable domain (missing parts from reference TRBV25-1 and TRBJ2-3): EADIYQTPRYLVIGTGKKITLECSQTMGHDKMYWYQQDPGMELHLIHYSYGVNSTEKGDLSSESTVSRIRTEHFPLTLESARPSHTSQYLCASSQTGTGYTDTQYFGPGTRLTVL.